The rows below give T cell receptor beta chains drawn from one sample of a study of blood T cell repertoires in COVID-19. Only in-frame clones appear in the TCRdb table, and some are missing; sequencing was by immunoSEQ multiplex PCR. This table holds about 83,000 clones, more than 70% found once. The sample taken for sequencing was peripheral blood. These TCRs come from a man in his fifties or sixties with active COVID-19. Each CDR3 is given without its conserved first and last residue. The D gene is left open where the match is weak.

TRBJ2-1	TRBD2	TRBV7-2	ASRLQSGRAGDEQF
TRBJ1-4	TRBD1	TRBV19	ASSINRGSEKLF
TRBJ2-7	TRBD1	TRBV7-3	ASSLIQGGEQY
TRBJ1-4	NA	TRBV6-5	ASRTGGEKLF
TRBJ2-2	TRBD1	TRBV4-2	ASSETTGGAGELF
TRBJ2-2	TRBD1	TRBV4-3	ASSASGQRNTGELF
TRBJ1-1	TRBD1	TRBV29-1	SVKPDRGSVNTEAF
TRBJ1-1	NA	TRBV5-4	ASSFTGTPEAF
TRBJ2-5	NA	TRBV7-2	ASSPFRDRLEAQY
TRBJ1-2	NA	TRBV28	ASTTGISLGGT
TRBJ1-1	TRBD1	TRBV3-1/TRBV3-2	ASSQYGQGVDAF
TRBJ1-1	NA	TRBV19	ASSIDPDFSTGVPEAF
TRBJ1-5	NA	TRBV6-2/TRBV6-3	ASSSPDGGRANQPQH
TRBJ1-2	NA	TRBV4-3	ASSQLPQATPYGYT
TRBJ1-6	TRBD1	TRBV5-1	ASSTGQPNSPLH
TRBJ1-5	TRBD1	TRBV27	ASSPIGSMIRGVNQPQH
TRBJ2-7	NA	TRBV27	ASRKQGGEQY
TRBJ1-2	TRBD1	TRBV6-5	ASRDRDYGYT
TRBJ1-2	NA	TRBV28	ASSLRAGPYGYT
TRBJ2-3	TRBD2	TRBV3-1/TRBV3-2	ASSQRGRPDTQY
TRBJ1-4	TRBD1	TRBV6-5	ASSRVRTGGEKLF
TRBJ2-4	NA	TRBV7-3	ASSQLGGGKNIQY
TRBJ2-7	NA	TRBV28	ASSTPGASYEQY
TRBJ2-6	TRBD1	TRBV5-6	ASSRIGTGSSGANVLT
TRBJ2-3	NA	TRBV4-2	ASSRAGMTDTQY
TRBJ2-4	TRBD2	TRBV7-6	ASSLAGGGNIQY
TRBJ2-7	TRBD1	TRBV28	ASRRQGAREQY
TRBJ1-5	TRBD1	TRBV27	ASRRDRDNQPQH
TRBJ2-5	TRBD1	TRBV9	ASSAGVGQQETQY
TRBJ2-7	NA	TRBV5-1	ASSLGGTAYEQY
TRBJ1-2	TRBD1	TRBV9	ASSSILQGSDGYT
TRBJ2-3	TRBD1	TRBV6-2/TRBV6-3	ASSPRQGSTDTQY
TRBJ1-5	TRBD1	TRBV2	ASSEGQGNQPQH
TRBJ1-2	NA	TRBV7-2	ASSLRREAGYT
TRBJ1-4	TRBD1	TRBV4-2	ASSQGQGGDEKLF
TRBJ2-5	NA	TRBV5-1	ASSVGSQETQY
TRBJ2-7	TRBD2	TRBV4-1	ASSQGAGGSYEQY
TRBJ1-2	NA	TRBV5-1	ASSLRTVNYGYT